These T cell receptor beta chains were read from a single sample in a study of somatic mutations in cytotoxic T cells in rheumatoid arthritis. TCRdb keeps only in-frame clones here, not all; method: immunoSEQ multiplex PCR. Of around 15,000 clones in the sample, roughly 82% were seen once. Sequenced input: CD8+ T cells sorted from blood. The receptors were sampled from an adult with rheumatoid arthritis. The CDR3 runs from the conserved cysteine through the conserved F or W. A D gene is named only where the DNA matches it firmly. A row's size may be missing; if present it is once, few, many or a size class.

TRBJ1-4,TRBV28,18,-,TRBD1,TGTGCCAGCAGTTATGGGTCGCATAGGACAGGGTCGGGTGAAAAACTGTTTTTT,CASSYGSHRTGSGEKLFF
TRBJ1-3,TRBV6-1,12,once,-,TGTGCCACCGATCCGGCTGGAAACACCATATATTTT,CATDPAGNTIYF
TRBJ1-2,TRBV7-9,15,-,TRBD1,TGTGCCAGCAGTCGCGGACAGGGGGCTTTAGATGGCTACACCTTC,CASSRGQGALDGYTF
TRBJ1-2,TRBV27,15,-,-,TGTGCCAGCAGTTTCATCGGTCAGGGGAGCTATGGCTACACCTTC,CASSFIGQGSYGYTF
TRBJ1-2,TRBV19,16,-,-,TGTGCCAGTAGTCTAGTTCGTCTCGTGGGGCGAAATGGCTACACCTTC,CASSLVRLVGRNGYTF
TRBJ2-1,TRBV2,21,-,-,-,CASSILVGGDRRRGDYNEQFF
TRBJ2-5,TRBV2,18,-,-,TGTGCCATTCAACAGGGTGGGCTAGCGGACAGGTGGGGGGAGACCCAGTACTTC,CAIQQGGLADRWGETQYF
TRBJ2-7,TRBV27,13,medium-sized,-,TGTGCCAGCAGCTTAATGGCTACCTACGAGCAGTACTTC,CASSLMATYEQYF
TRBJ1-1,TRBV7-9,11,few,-,TGTGCCAGCAGCTTATTCCCTGAAGCTTTCTTT,CASSLFPEAFF
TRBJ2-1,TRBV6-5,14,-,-,TGTGCCAGCAGTTATGGCCAGAATCCCAATGAGCAGTTCTTC,CASSYGQNPNEQFF
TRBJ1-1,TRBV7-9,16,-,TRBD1,TGTGCCAGCAGCTCTGACAGGGTTGGGATGAACACTGAAGCTTTCTTT,CASSSDRVGMNTEAFF
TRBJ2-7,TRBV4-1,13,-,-,TGCGCCAGCAGCCAACTTGTCTCCTACGAGCAGTACTTC,CASSQLVSYEQYF
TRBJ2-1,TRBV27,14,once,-,TGTGCCAGCAGTTTCCAGGGTTCATACAATGAGCAGTTCTTC,CASSFQGSYNEQFF
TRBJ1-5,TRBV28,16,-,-,TGTGCCAGCAGTTTATTCCGAAACAGGGTGGGTCAGCCCCAGCATTTT,CASSLFRNRVGQPQHF
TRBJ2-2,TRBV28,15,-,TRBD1,TGTGCCAGCAGTCCACGGACAGGGGTGGCCGGGGAGCTGTTTTTT,CASSPRTGVAGELFF
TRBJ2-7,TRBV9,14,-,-,TGTGCCAGCAGCCAGACCGGGAACTCCTACGAGCAGTACTTC,CASSQTGNSYEQYF
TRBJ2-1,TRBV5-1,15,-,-,TGCGCCAGCAGCTTGGAGGGAGTAGGTTACAATGAGCAGTTCTTC,CASSLEGVGYNEQFF
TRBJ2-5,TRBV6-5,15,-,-,TGTGCCAGCAGTTACGGGGCGGGCAGCCAAGAGACCCAGTACTTC,CASSYGAGSQETQYF
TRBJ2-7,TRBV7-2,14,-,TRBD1,TGTGCCAGCAGCTCCGGGACAGGGTACTACGAGCAGTACTTC,CASSSGTGYYEQYF
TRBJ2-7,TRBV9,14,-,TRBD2,TGTGCCAGCAGCGAGGGGAGACTAGCTTTCGAGCAGTACTTC,CASSEGRLAFEQYF
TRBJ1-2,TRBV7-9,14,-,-,TGTGCCAGCAGCTTATTCCCCAGGGGATATGGCTACACCTTC,CASSLFPRGYGYTF
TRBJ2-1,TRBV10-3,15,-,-,TGTGCCATCAGTGACGTAGGGCGGGCCCACAATGAGCAGTTCTTC,CAISDVGRAHNEQFF
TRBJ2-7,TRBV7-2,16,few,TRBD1,TGTGCCAGCAGCTTAGCCTCCGGGACAGGGGGTCACGAGCAGTACTTC,CASSLASGTGGHEQYF
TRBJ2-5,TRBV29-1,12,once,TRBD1,TGCAGCCTACGACAGGGAGACGAGACCCAGTACTTC,CSLRQGDETQYF
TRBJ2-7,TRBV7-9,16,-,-,TGTGCCAGCAGCTTAGTTAGCGGCCTATGGACCTACGAGCAGTACTTC,CASSLVSGLWTYEQYF
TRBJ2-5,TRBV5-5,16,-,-,TGTGCCAGCAGCCCCTCGGGGGTGACCGAACAGGGGACCCAGTACTTC,CASSPSGVTEQGTQYF
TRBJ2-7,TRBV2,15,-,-,TGTGCCAGCAGTGAGGGAATACGGGAGTCTAGGGAGCAGTACTTC,CASSEGIRESREQYF
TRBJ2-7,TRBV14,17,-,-,TGTGCCAGCAGCCAAGGATTCCCCCCCCGGGCAGGCTACGAGCAGTACTTC,CASSQGFPPRAGYEQYF
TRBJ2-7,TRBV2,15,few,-,TGTGCCAGCAGTGAACTTCCTAGCGCTGACTACGAGCAGTACTTC,CASSELPSADYEQYF
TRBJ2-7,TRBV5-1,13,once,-,TGCGCCAGCAGCTTGTCTACCTTGTACGAGCAGTACTTC,CASSLSTLYEQYF
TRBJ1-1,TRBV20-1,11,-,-,TGCAGTGCCTCCCTGAACACTGAAGCTTTCTTT,CSASLNTEAFF
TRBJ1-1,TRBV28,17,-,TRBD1,TGTGCCAGCAGTACTCACTCGTCCGCGACAGGGGACACTGAGGCTTTCTTT,CASSTHSSATGDTEAFF
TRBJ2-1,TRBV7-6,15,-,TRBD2,TGTGCCAGCAGCCTCGGGGGGGTGGCAGTCAATGAGCAGTTCTTC,CASSLGGVAVNEQFF